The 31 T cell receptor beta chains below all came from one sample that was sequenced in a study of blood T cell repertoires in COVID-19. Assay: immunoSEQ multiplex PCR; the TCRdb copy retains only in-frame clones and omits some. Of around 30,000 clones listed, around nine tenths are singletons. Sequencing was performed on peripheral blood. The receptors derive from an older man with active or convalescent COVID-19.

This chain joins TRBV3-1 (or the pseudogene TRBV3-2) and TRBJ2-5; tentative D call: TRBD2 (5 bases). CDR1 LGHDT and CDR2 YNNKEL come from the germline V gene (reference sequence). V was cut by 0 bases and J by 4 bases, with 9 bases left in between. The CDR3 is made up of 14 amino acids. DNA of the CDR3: TGTGCCAGCAGCCAAGATGCCGGAGGAGAGACCCAGTACTTC. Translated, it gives CASSQDAGGETQYF.

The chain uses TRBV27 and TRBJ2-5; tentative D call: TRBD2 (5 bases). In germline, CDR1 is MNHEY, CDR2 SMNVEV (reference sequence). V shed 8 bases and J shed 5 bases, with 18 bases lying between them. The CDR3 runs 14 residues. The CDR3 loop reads CASSGLGVRETQYF. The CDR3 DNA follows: TGTGCCAGCTCCGGCTTGGGAGTAAGGGAGACCCAGTACTTC.

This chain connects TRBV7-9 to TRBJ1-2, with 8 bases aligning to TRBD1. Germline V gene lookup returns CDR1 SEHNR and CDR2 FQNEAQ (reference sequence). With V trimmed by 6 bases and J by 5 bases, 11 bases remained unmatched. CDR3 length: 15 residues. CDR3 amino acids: CASSRGGQGRYGYTF. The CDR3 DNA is TGTGCCAGCAGTCGCGGAGGACAGGGAAGATATGGCTACACCTTC.

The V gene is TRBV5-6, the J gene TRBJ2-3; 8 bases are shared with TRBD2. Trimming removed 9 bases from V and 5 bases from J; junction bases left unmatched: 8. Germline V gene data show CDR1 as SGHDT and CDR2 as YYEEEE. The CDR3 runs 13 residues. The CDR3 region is CATSGGPIDTQYF. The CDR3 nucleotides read TGTGCCACCTCGGGGGGGCCAATAGATACGCAGTATTTT.

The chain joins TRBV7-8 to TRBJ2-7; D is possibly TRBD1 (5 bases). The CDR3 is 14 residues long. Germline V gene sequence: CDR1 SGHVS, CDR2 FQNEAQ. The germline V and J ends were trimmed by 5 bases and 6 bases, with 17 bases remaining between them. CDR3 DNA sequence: TGTGCCAGCAGCCTATCCGAAGGGGTCGGCGAGCAGTACGTC. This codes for CASSLSEGVGEQYV.

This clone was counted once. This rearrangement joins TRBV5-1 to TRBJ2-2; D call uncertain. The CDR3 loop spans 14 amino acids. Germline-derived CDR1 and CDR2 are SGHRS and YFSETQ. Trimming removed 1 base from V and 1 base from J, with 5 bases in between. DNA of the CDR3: TGCGCCAGCAGCTTGTCACAGAACACCGGGGAGCTGTTTTTT. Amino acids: CASSLSQNTGELFF.

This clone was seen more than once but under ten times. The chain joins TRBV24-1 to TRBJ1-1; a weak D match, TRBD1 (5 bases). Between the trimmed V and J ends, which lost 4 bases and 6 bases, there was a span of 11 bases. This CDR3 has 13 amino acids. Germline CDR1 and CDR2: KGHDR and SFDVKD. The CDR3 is CATSESGHSEAFF. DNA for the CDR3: TGTGCCACCAGTGAATCAGGGCACTCTGAAGCTTTCTTT.

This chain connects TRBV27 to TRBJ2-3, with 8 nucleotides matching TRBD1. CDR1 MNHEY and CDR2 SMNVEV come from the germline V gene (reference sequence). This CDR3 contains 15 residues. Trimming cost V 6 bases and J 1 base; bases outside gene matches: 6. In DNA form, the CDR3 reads TGTGCCAGCAGCCCACTCAGGGGGCGCACAGATACGCAGTATTTT. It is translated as CASSPLRGRTDTQYF.

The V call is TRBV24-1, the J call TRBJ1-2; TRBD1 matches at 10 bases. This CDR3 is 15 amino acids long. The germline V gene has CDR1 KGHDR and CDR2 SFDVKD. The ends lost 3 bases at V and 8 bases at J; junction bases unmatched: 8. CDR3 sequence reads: CATSDPRTGGRGYTF. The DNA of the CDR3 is TGTGCCACCAGTGATCCGAGGACAGGGGGGAGAGGCTACACCTTC.

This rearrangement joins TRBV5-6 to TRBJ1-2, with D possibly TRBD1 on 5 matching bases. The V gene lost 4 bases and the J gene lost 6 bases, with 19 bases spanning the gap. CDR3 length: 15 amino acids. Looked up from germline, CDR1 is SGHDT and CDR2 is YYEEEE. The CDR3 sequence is CASSPRSGGLNGYTF. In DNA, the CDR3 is TGTGCCAGCAGCCCGAGGTCGGGGGGTCTGAATGGCTACACCTTC.

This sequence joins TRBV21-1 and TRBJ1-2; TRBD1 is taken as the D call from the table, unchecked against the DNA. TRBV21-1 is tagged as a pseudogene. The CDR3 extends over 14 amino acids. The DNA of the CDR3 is TGTGCCAGCAGCCCCGGCAGGGTGCGGTATGGCTACACCTTC. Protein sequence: CASSPGRVRYGYTF.

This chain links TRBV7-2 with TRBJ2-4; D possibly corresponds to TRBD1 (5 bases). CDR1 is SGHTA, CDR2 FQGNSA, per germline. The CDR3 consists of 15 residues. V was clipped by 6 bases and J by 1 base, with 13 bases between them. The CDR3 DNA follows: TGTGCCAGCAGTTTTGCATGGGGCGCCAAAAACATTCAGTACTTC. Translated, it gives CASSFAWGAKNIQYF.

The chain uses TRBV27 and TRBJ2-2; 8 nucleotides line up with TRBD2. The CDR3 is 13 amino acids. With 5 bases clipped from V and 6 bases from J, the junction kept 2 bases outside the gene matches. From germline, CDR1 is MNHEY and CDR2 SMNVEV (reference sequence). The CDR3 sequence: CASSTSGAGELFF. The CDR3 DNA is TGTGCCAGCAGTACTAGCGGAGCCGGGGAGCTGTTTTTT.

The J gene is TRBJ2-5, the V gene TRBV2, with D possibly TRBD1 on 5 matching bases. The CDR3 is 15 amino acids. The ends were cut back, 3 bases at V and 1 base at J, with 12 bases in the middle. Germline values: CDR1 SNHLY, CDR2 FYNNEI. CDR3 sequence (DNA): TGTGCCAGCAGTGAGTGGGGCGCCGCCCAAGAGACCCAGTACTTC. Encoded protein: CASSEWGAAQETQYF.

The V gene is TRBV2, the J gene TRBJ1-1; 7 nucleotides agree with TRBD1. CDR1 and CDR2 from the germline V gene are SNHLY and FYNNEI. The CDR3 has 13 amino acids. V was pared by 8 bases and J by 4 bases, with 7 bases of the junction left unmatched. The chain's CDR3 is CASGKEGATEAFF. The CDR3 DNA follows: TGTGCCAGCGGTAAGGAGGGGGCCACTGAAGCTTTCTTT.

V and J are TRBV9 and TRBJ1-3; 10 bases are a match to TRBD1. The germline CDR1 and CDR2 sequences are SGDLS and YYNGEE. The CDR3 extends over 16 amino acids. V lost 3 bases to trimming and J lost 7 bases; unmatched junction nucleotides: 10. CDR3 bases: TGTGCCAGCAGCGATAAGGGACAGGGGTGGAGGAACACCATATATTTT. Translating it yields CASSDKGQGWRNTIYF.

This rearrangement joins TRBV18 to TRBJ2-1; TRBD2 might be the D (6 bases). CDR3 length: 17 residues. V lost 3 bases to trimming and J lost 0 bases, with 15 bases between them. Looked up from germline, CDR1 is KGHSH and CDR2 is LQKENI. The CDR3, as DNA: TGTGCCAGCTCACCCTCCGGGCTAGCGACCTCCTACAATGAGCAGTTCTTC. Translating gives CASSPSGLATSYNEQFF.

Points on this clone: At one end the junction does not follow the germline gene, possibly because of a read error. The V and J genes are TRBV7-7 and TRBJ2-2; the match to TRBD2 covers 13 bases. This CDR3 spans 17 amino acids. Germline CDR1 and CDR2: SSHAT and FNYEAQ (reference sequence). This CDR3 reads CASSPTSGRAGTGELFF. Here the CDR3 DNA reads TGTGCTAGCAGCCCAACTAGCGGGAGGGCGGGCACCGGGGAGCTGTTTTTT.

CDR3 sequence (DNA): TGTGCCAGCAGTCTAGCGGGGGCATCCTACGAGCAGTACTTC. Protein product: CASSLAGASYEQYF. The rearrangement links TRBV2 to TRBJ2-7, with 10 bases lining up with TRBD2. V trimming: 5 bases; J trimming: 1 base; junction bases outside the gene matches: 2. The germline V gene has CDR1 SNHLY and CDR2 FYNNEI. The CDR3 runs 14 residues.

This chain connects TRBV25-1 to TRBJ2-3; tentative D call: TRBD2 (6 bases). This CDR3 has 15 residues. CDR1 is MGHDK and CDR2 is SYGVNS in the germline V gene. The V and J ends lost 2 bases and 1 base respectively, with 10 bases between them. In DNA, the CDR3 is TGTGCCAGCAGTGAAGGGGCTAGCGGCACAGATACGCAGTATTTT. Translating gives CASSEGASGTDTQYF.

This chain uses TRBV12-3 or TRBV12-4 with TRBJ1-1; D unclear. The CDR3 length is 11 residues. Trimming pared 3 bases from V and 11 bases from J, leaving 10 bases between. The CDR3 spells CASSFTGAAFF. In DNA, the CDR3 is TGTGCCAGCAGTTTTACCGGAGCGGCTTTCTTT.

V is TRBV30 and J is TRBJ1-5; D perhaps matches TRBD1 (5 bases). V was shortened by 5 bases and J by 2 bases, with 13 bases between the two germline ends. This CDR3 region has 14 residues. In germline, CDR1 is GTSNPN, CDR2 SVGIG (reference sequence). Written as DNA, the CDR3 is TGTGCCTGGGCCAGGGCAGGAGGCAATCAGCCCCAGCATTTT. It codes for CAWARAGGNQPQHF.

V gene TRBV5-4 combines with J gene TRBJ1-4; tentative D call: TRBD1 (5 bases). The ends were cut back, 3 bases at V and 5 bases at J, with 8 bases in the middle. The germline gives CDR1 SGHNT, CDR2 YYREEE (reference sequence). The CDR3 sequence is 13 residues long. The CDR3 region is CASSWGLNEKLFF. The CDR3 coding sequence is TGTGCCAGCAGCTGGGGCCTAAATGAAAAACTGTTTTTT.

The CDR3 is CASSRTGGQEQYF. The CDR3 nucleotides read TGTGCCAGCAGCCGGACAGGGGGGCAGGAGCAGTACTTC. This chain connects TRBV6-5 to TRBJ2-7, with 10 bases matching TRBD1. Germline CDR1 reads MNHEY; CDR2 reads SVGAGI. J was trimmed by 7 bases and V by 6 bases; bases with no gene match: 6. The CDR3 is made up of 13 amino acids.

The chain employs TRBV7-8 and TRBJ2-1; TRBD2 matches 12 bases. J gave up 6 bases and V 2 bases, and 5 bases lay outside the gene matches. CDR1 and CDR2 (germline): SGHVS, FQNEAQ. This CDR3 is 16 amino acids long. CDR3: CASSLYGLAGSNEQFF. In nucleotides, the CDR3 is TGTGCCAGCAGCTTATATGGACTAGCGGGGAGCAATGAGCAGTTCTTC.

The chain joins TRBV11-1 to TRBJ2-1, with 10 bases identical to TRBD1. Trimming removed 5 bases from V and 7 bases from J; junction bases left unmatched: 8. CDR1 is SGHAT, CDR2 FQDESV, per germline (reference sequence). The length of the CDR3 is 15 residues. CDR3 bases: TGTGCCAGCAGCAGATACGGACAGGGGGTAAATGAGCAGTTCTTC. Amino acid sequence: CASSRYGQGVNEQFF.

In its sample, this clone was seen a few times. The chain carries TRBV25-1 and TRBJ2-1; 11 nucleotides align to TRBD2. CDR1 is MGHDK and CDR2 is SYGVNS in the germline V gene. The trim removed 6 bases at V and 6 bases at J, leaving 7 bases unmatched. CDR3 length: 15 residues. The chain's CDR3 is CASRDSSGGSNEQFF. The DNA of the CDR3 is TGTGCCAGCAGAGACTCTAGCGGGGGGAGCAATGAGCAGTTCTTC.

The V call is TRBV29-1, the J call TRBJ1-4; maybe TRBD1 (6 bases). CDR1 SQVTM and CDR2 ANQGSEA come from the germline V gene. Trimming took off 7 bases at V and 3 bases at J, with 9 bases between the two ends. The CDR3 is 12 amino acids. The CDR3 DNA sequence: TGCAGCGGCAGGGGAGCTAATGAAAAACTGTTTTTT. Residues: CSGRGANEKLFF. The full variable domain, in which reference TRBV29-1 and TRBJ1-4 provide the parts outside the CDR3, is SAVISQKPSRDICQRGTSLTIQCQVDSQVTMMFWYRQQPGQSLTLIATANQGSEATYESGFVIDKFPISRPNLTFSTLTVSNMSPEDSSIYLCSGRGANEKLFFGSGTQLSVL.

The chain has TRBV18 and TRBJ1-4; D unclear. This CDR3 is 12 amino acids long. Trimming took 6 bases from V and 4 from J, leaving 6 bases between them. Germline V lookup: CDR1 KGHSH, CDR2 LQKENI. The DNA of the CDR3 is TGTGCCAGCTCGGACTATAATGAAAAACTGTTTTTT. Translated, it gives CASSDYNEKLFF.

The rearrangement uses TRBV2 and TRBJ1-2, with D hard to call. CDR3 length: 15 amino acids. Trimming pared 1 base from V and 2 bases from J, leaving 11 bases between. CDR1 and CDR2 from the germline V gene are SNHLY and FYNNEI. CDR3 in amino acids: CASSEVKGVNYGYTF. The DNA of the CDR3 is TGTGCCAGCAGTGAAGTTAAGGGAGTCAACTATGGCTACACCTTC.

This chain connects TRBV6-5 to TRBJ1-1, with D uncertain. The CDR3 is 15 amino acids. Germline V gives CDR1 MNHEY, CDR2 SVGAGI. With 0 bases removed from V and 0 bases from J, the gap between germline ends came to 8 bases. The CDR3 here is CASSYSRVMNTEAFF. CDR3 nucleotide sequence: TGTGCCAGCAGTTACTCGAGGGTAATGAACACTGAAGCTTTCTTT.